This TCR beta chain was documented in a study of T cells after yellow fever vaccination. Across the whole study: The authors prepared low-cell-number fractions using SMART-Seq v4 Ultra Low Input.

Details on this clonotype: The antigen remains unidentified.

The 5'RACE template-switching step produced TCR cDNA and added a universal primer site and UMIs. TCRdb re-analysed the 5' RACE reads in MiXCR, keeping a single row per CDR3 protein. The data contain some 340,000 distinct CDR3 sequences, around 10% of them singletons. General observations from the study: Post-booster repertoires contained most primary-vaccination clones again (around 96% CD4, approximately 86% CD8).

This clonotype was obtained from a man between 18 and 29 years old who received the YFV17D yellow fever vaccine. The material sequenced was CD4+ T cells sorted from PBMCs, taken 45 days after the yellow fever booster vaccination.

The CDR3 region is CASTPTTGGNTIYF. CDR3 in DNA: TGTGCCAGCACCCCCACGACGGGTGGAAACACCATATATTTT. The V gene is TRBV12-3 or TRBV12-4, the J gene TRBJ1-3; D unclear. CDR3 length equals 14 residues. Between the trimmed V and J ends, which lost 7 bases and 3 bases, there was a span of 13 bases.